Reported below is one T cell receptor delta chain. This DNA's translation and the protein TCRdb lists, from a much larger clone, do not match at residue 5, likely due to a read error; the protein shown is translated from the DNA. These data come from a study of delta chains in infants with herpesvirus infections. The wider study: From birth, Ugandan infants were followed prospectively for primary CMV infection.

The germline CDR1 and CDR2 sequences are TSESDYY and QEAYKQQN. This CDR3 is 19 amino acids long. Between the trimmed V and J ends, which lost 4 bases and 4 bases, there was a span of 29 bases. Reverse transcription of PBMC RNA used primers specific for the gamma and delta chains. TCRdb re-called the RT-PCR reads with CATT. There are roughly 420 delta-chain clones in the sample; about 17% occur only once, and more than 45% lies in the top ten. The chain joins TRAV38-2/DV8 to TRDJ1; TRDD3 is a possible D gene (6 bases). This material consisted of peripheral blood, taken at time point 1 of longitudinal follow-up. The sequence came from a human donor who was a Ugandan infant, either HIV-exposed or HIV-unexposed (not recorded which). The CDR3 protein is CAYRLNSQRVLGTSDKLIF. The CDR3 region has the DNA TGTGCTTATAGGCTGAATTCCCAACGCGTACTGGGCACGAGCGATAAACTCATCTTT.